A selection of T cell receptor beta chains follows, all from one sample in a study of a mutant IDH1 vaccine in newly diagnosed glioma. The repertoire was sequenced with immunoSEQ multiplex PCR; TCRdb's copy has only in-frame clones and lacks some. This table holds fewer than 70,000 clones, approximately 90% found once. No antigen has been identified for these receptors. Sequenced material: PBMCs, taken from a glioma patient whose treatment included an IDH1 peptide vaccine. All receptors come from a man aged 35 to 55 with glioma. Each CDR3 is given with its conserved first and last residue. Fields, in order: V gene, J gene, D gene, clone size, CDR3 DNA, CDR3 protein. D genes are given only for firm matches. Only part of the rows carry a size: once, few, many, or a class if the clone is expanded.

v_gene: TRBV6-5
j_gene: TRBJ2-3
d_gene: TRBD2
abundance: .
CDR3nt: TGTGCCAGCAGTTACACTAGCGGGAGTATGGGGGATACGCAGTATTTT
CDR3aa: CASSYTSGSMGDTQYF

v_gene: TRBV18
j_gene: TRBJ2-4
d_gene: .
abundance: .
CDR3nt: TGTGCCAGCTCACCGCGCTTTTACAGTCTGGGCCCCGGCATTCAGTACTTC
CDR3aa: CASSPRFYSLGPGIQYF

v_gene: TRBV6-6
j_gene: TRBJ2-7
d_gene: .
abundance: .
CDR3nt: TGTGCCAGCAGTCCCCAGGGGGGGGGCGCCTACGAGCAGTACTTC
CDR3aa: CASSPQGGGAYEQYF

v_gene: TRBV18
j_gene: TRBJ1-1
d_gene: .
abundance: .
CDR3nt: TGTGCCAGCTCACCAAAACCGGGACGGCTGAACACTGAAGCTTTCTTT
CDR3aa: CASSPKPGRLNTEAFF

v_gene: TRBV4-3
j_gene: TRBJ1-2
d_gene: .
abundance: .
CDR3nt: TGCGCCAGCAGCAATTACCAACCCGGGGGCGCGCGTCTTAACTATGGCTACACCTTC
CDR3aa: CASSNYQPGGARLNYGYTF

v_gene: TRBV2
j_gene: TRBJ2-1
d_gene: .
abundance: .
CDR3nt: TGTGCCAGCAGTCCCCCCAGGGGCCCCTTTAGTGGTAATGAGCAGTTCTTC
CDR3aa: CASSPPRGPFSGNEQFF

v_gene: TRBV19
j_gene: TRBJ2-7
d_gene: .
abundance: .
CDR3nt: TGTGCCAGTAGTATAGTGGCATCCCTCGAGCAGTACTTC
CDR3aa: CASSIVASLEQYF

v_gene: TRBV5-8
j_gene: TRBJ1-2
d_gene: TRBD1
abundance: .
CDR3nt: TGTGCCAGCAGTTTGGGGCAGGGGGGCTGGTATGGCTACACCTTC
CDR3aa: CASSLGQGGWYGYTF

v_gene: TRBV5-6
j_gene: TRBJ2-3
d_gene: TRBD2
abundance: .
CDR3nt: TGTGCCAGCAGCTTTCGGACTAGCGGGGGTAGCACAGATACGCAGTATTTT
CDR3aa: CASSFRTSGGSTDTQYF

v_gene: TRBV19
j_gene: TRBJ1-5
d_gene: TRBD1
abundance: .
CDR3nt: TGTGCCAGTAGTATGGACAGGGGGACGGTAGGCAATCAGCCCCAGCATTTT
CDR3aa: CASSMDRGTVGNQPQHF

v_gene: TRBV27
j_gene: TRBJ1-2
d_gene: .
abundance: .
CDR3nt: TGTGCCAGCAGCCCCTTAGGGCACTATGGCTACACCTTC
CDR3aa: CASSPLGHYGYTF

v_gene: TRBV14
j_gene: TRBJ2-7
d_gene: .
abundance: .
CDR3nt: TGTGCCAGCAGCCAAGTGGTCTCCCTCGAGCAGTACTTC
CDR3aa: CASSQVVSLEQYF

v_gene: TRBV4-3
j_gene: TRBJ2-1
d_gene: TRBD2
abundance: .
CDR3nt: TGCGCCAGCAGCCAAGATATTAGCGGGAGTTACAATGAGCAGTTCTTC
CDR3aa: CASSQDISGSYNEQFF

v_gene: TRBV5-1
j_gene: TRBJ1-2
d_gene: .
abundance: .
CDR3nt: TGCGCCAGCAGTTACGACACGAACTATGGCTACACCTTC
CDR3aa: CASSYDTNYGYTF

v_gene: TRBV4-2
j_gene: TRBJ2-1
d_gene: .
abundance: .
CDR3nt: TGTGCCAGCAGCCAACCCAAACAGGGATCTACGTATTACAATGAGCAGTTCTTC
CDR3aa: CASSQPKQGSTYYNEQFF

v_gene: TRBV28
j_gene: TRBJ1-4
d_gene: .
abundance: medium-sized
CDR3nt: TGTGCCACGAGGAGGAGAAGGGCTAATGAAAAACTGTTTTTT
CDR3aa: CATRRRRANEKLFF

v_gene: TRBV28
j_gene: TRBJ2-7
d_gene: .
abundance: .
CDR3nt: TGTGCCAGCAGTCGGGGGACCTACGAGCAGTACTTC
CDR3aa: CASSRGTYEQYF

v_gene: TRBV7-2
j_gene: TRBJ2-2
d_gene: .
abundance: .
CDR3nt: TGTGCCAGCAGTAGGATACTGGCGAACACCGGGGAGCTGTTTTTT
CDR3aa: CASSRILANTGELFF

v_gene: TRBV10-3
j_gene: TRBJ1-3
d_gene: .
abundance: .
CDR3nt: TGTGCCATCAGTGGTCCGGGAAACACCATATATTTT
CDR3aa: CAISGPGNTIYF

v_gene: TRBV4-1
j_gene: TRBJ2-3
d_gene: TRBD2
abundance: few
CDR3nt: TGCGCCAGCAGCCAAGATCCGGCCGTGTGGGGGGGGCAGTATTTT
CDR3aa: CASSQDPAVWGGQYF

v_gene: TRBV19
j_gene: TRBJ1-1
d_gene: .
abundance: .
CDR3nt: TGTGCCAGTAGTTTACCTCCCACAGGACGGAACACTGAAGCTTTCTTT
CDR3aa: CASSLPPTGRNTEAFF

v_gene: TRBV2
j_gene: TRBJ1-1
d_gene: TRBD1
abundance: once
CDR3nt: TGTGCCAGCAGGACGCTGGGACAGGGTGGCACTGAAGCTTTCTTT
CDR3aa: CASRTLGQGGTEAFF

v_gene: TRBV11-3
j_gene: TRBJ2-1
d_gene: .
abundance: .
CDR3nt: TGTGCCAGCAGCTTAGCCGGGACAACCCACAATGAGCAGTTCTTC
CDR3aa: CASSLAGTTHNEQFF

v_gene: TRBV7-9
j_gene: TRBJ1-2
d_gene: .
abundance: once
CDR3nt: TGTGCCAGCAGCTTAGACAGCTCCTATGGCTACACCTTC
CDR3aa: CASSLDSSYGYTF